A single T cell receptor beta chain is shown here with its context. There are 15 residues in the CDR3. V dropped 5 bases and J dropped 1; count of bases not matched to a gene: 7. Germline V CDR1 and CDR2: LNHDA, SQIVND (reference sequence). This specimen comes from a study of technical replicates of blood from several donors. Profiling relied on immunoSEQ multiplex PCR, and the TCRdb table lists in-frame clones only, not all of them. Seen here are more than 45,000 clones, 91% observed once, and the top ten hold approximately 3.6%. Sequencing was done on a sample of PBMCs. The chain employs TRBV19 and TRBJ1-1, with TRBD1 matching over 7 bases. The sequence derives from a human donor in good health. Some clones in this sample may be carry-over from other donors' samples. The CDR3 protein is CASSPRDSPNTEAFF. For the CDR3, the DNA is TGTGCCAGTAGTCCAAGGGACAGTCCGAACACTGAAGCTTTCTTT.